The rows below give T cell receptor beta chains drawn from one sample of a study of T-cell reconstitution after alpha-beta-depleted transplantation in children. One entry per CDR3 protein results from TCRdb running MiXCR on the PCR reads. The sample lists 200,000 to 250,000 distinct CDR3 sequences, 8% to 9.5% seen once, with over 5.5% in the top ten. The specimen comprised PBMCs from the stem cell graft donor, sampled from the stem cell graft. These receptors all stem from a human donor who donated a stem cell graft to a child with acute lymphoblastic leukemia. Each CDR3 is given with its conserved first and last residue. D genes are given only for firm matches. The listing skips clone size in some rows; elsewhere it reads once, few, many or a size class.

v_gene	j_gene	d_gene	abundance	CDR3aa	CDR3nt
TRBV5-1	TRBJ2-1	TRBD2	.	CASSLGLAEVNEQFF	TGCGCCAGCAGCTTAGGACTAGCTGAAGTGAATGAGCAGTTCTTC
TRBV18	TRBJ2-3	TRBD1	few	CASSLFGDRQDTQYF	TGTGCCAGCTCACTCTTCGGGGACAGGCAGGATACGCAGTATTTT
TRBV12-3/TRBV12-4	TRBJ1-2	.	few	CASSFHRQEGGYTF	TGTGCCAGCAGTTTCCATAGACAGGAGGGAGGCTACACCTTC
TRBV10-3	TRBJ1-1	TRBD1	few	CAISKDRGHTEAFF	TGTGCCATCAGTAAGGACAGGGGGCACACTGAAGCTTTCTTT
TRBV6-5	TRBJ1-2	.	once	CASSYYFRAEHGYTF	TGTGCCAGCAGTTATTACTTTAGGGCTGAACATGGCTACACCTTC
TRBV6-6	TRBJ2-2	.	few	CASSPRLVGELFF	TGTGCCAGCAGTCCGCGTCTGGTCGGGGAGCTGTTTTTT
TRBV5-1	TRBJ2-5	TRBD1	many	CASSLGTEKETQYF	TGCGCCAGCAGCTTAGGGACAGAAAAAGAGACCCAGTACTTC
TRBV10-3	TRBJ1-2	.	.	CAISDRGNGYTF	TGTGCCATCAGTGACAGGGGCAATGGCTACACCTTC
TRBV15	TRBJ2-3	.	many	CATSRDLDRASTDTQYF	TGTGCCACCAGCAGAGATCTAGATCGAGCTAGCACAGATACGCAGTATTTT
TRBV18	TRBJ1-5	TRBD1	few	CASSPPGTASNQPQHF	TGTGCCAGCTCACCACCAGGGACAGCCAGCAATCAGCCCCAGCATTTT
TRBV5-1	TRBJ2-7	.	many	CASSFFDSLSTYEQYF	TGCGCCAGCAGCTTTTTCGACAGTCTCTCGACCTACGAGCAGTACTTC
TRBV7-6	TRBJ1-5	.	.	CASSLMGFRNQPQHF	TGTGCCAGCAGCTTAATGGGGTTCCGCAATCAGCCCCAGCATTTT
TRBV10-2	TRBJ2-3	TRBD2	many	CASRLLAGSTDTQYF	TGCGCCAGCAGACTCCTAGCGGGGAGCACAGATACGCAGTATTTT
TRBV7-6	TRBJ2-2	.	few	CASSRQVAEYTGELFF	TGTGCCAGCAGCCGACAGGTGGCGGAGTACACCGGGGAGCTGTTTTTT
TRBV5-1	TRBJ2-7	.	.	CASSKDRGTYEQYF	TGCGCCAGCAGCAAGGACAGAGGAACCTACGAGCAGTACTTC
TRBV28	TRBJ2-3	TRBD2	few	CASSLYGLAGSTDTQYF	TGTGCCAGCAGTTTATACGGACTAGCGGGGAGCACAGATACGCAGTATTTT
TRBV20-1	TRBJ2-7	.	many	CSARERTYEQYF	TGCAGTGCTAGAGAGCGAACCTACGAGCAGTACTTC
TRBV6-2/TRBV6-3	TRBJ2-2	.	many	CASSYLNPGTLNTGELFF	TGTGCCAGCAGTTACTTAAACCCCGGGACTCTGAACACCGGGGAGCTGTTTTTT